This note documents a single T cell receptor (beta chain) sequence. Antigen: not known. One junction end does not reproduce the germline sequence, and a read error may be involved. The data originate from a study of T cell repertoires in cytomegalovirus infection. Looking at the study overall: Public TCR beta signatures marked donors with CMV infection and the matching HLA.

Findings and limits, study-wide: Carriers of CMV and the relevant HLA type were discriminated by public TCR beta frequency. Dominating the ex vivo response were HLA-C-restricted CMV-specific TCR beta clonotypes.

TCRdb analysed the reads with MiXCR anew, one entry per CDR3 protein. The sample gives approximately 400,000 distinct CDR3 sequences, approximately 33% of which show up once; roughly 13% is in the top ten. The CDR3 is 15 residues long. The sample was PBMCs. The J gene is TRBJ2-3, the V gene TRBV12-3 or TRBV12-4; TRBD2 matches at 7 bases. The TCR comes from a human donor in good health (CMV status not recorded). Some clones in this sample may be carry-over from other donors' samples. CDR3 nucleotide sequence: TGTGCCAGCAGGTTGGGAGGGGCTAGCACAGATACGAAGTATTTT. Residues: CASRLGGASTDTKYF.